This T cell receptor (beta chain) was recovered during a study of T cell responses to AZD1222 COVID-19 vaccine (dated by TCRdb to the early 2020s). Context from the whole study: Because spike-specific TCR depth and breadth did not differ between the two schedules, AZD1222 recipients who got a second dose at roughly 4 weeks were pooled with those who got a second dose at roughly 12 weeks. TCR sequencing covered 230 to 250 trial participants: 200 to 220 given two doses of AZD1222 and approximately 26 given two doses of MenACWY control vaccine. Trial participants were enrolled by age into 18-55, 56-69 and 70-plus year subgroups, with roughly 160, 29 and 62 TCR-sequenced participants respectively. Paper-wide results and their limitations: Conclusions about previously exposed vaccinees are limited because only six or seven AZD1222 recipients were SARS-CoV-2 seropositive at baseline. After two AZD1222 doses, both the breadth and the depth of spike-specific TCRs were significantly higher than at day 0 and than in MenACWY recipients. In the small 56-69-year group, the increase in depth fell short of significance, most likely because of low power. Participants were mostly white British and included more females than males, and it was suggested by the authors that clonal diversity may have been underestimated. Reportedly, close to half of the unique spike-specific TCRs recognized epitopes lying outside the regions that are mutated in the B.1.351 and B.1.1.7 variants. Vaccine-associated CD4 TCRs spanned the whole spike protein, with dominant responses in regions 160-218 and 743-854. Because no samples from the day 14 peak response were available, repertoires could be characterized only after the peak T cell response.

Per the germline V gene, SQVTM is the CDR1 and ANQGSEA is the CDR2. The CDR3 measures 14 amino acids from cysteine to phenylalanine. Of all the DNA, just the CDR3 is kept, 42 bases in frame from base 1. Deletion took 4 bases off V and 6 bases off J, with a span of 16 bases between the germline ends. For this clone: Which antigen it targets is not known. No base quality information exists; no much larger clone differs at one position.

The time point label, read with the paper, signifies: baseline before first vaccination. Samples from vaccinated people were obtained from the UK trials COV001 and COV002, which included a single-blind randomized controlled phase 2/3 trial of AZD1222 (ChAdOx1 nCoV-19) in healthy adults. For TCRbeta chain sequencing, PBMC samples from trial participants were taken at day 0 and at day 28 after the second dose. The CDR3 regions of human TCRbeta chains were subjected to immunosequencing. On the study's bioinformatics: Repertoire TCRs were matched against a reference library of SARS-CoV-2-specific TCRs generated with the MIRA antigen-specificity platform. Breadth was defined as the fraction of unique TCRs that were SARS-CoV-2-associated, and depth was defined as the fraction of total T cells that were SARS-CoV-2-associated. Using the MIRA data, each spike-specific TCR was assigned both to the spike region to which the TCR was reactive and to a CD4 or CD8 class. Log10-transformed breadth and depth values were compared by one-way ANOVA with Sidak's multiple comparisons tests. In TCRdb, the immuneACCESS table is reduced to in-frame sequences with V and J assigned. These tables do not hold every clone; where another copy was compared, an unresolved V gene accounts for under half, and the others remain unexplained. V and J calls and clone size follow that table, whereas D and trimming were derived from the DNA. The sample table holds more than 150,000 clones, of which approximately 90% were seen once. In total, the top ten clones hold approximately 4.8% of the sample.

This sample comprised peripheral blood, obtained on day 0 of AZD1222 vaccination. The sequence is built from TRBV29-1 and TRBJ2-1; tentative D gene TRBD1, with 6 bases matching. The receptor was isolated from an adult in good health. The nucleotide sequence is given as TGCAGCGTTGTCCCTCTGGACAGTAGCAATGAGCAGTTCTTC. This sequence encodes CSVVPLDSSNEQFF.